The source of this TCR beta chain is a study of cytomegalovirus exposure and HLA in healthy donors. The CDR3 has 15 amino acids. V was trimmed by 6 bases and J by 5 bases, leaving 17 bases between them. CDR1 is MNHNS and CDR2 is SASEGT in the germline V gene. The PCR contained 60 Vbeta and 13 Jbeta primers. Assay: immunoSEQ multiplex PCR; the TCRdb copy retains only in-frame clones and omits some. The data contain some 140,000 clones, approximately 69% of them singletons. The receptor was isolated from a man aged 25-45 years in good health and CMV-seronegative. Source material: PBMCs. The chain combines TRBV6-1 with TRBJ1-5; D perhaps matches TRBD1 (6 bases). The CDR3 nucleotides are TGTGCCAGCAGCCGCCCCGGGGGGCCCCATCAGCCCCAGCATTTT. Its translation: CASSRPGGPHQPQHF.